This T cell receptor beta chain originates from a study of blood T cell repertoires in COVID-19. CDR1 is ENHRY, CDR2 SYGVKD, per germline. The CDR3 loop spans 13 amino acids. With 11 bases clipped from V and 0 bases from J, the junction kept 5 bases outside the gene matches. Original analysis: The authors estimated nucleated cell counts from reference gene primer amplification. Sequenced by immunoSEQ multiplex PCR; TCRdb stores in-frame clones only, minus some. V, J and clone size derive from that table, while D and trimming were established from the DNA sequence. The table has about 230,000 clones, 84% seen once.

The chain carries TRBV10-3 and TRBJ1-1, with 8 bases matching TRBD1. The TCR was taken from a woman older than 75 with active or convalescent COVID-19. Specimen: peripheral blood. The CDR3 nucleotides read TGTGCCGTCCGGACAGGGATGAACACTGAAGCTTTCTTT. Its protein is CAVRTGMNTEAFF.